This T cell receptor beta chain is from a study of blood T cells in healthy people across ages. A second PCR of roughly 7 to 11 cycles used a sample-barcoded 5' primer and a J-beta primer mix. Using its own MiXCR run on the 5' RACE reads, TCRdb lists one record per CDR3 protein. Of 650,000 or so distinct CDR3 sequences in the sample, 40% to 65% are singletons; the top ten hold around an eighth. Each sample gave at least 7 million isolated PBMCs. There were at least 6 micrograms of total RNA extracted from every sample. V shed 9 bases, J shed 7 bases, and the junction held 2 bases outside the gene matches. The CDR3 has 13 amino acids. The V gene's germline CDR1 is KGHDR and CDR2 SFDVKD. The table lists this clonotype with many counts.

The sequencing input was blood. The chain employs TRBV24-1 and TRBJ2-1; 13 bases map to TRBD2. This clonotype was obtained from an elderly woman in good health. The CDR3 is CATALAGGNEQFF. The CDR3 DNA follows: TGTGCCACCGCACTAGCGGGGGGGAATGAGCAGTTCTTC.